The clone carrying this T cell receptor beta chain appeared once. With 3 bases removed from V and 0 bases from J, the gap between germline ends came to 16 bases. The germline gives CDR1 GTSNPN, CDR2 SVGIG (reference sequence). There are 16 residues in the CDR3. Profiling relied on immunoSEQ multiplex PCR, and the TCRdb table lists in-frame clones only, not all of them. Of more than 2,000,000 clones listed, approximately 92% are singletons. The data belong to a study of shared clonotypes between healthy human individuals. The sequence was obtained from a young man in good health. The source material was naive CD4+ T cells sorted from blood. Subset reported: CD45RA+ positively selected. The chain carries TRBV30 and TRBJ2-3, with a tentative D call TRBD2 (6 bases). CDR3 residues: CAWSASLAASTDTQYF. CDR3 sequence (DNA): TGTGCCTGGAGCGCAAGTTTAGCGGCTAGCACAGATACGCAGTATTTT.